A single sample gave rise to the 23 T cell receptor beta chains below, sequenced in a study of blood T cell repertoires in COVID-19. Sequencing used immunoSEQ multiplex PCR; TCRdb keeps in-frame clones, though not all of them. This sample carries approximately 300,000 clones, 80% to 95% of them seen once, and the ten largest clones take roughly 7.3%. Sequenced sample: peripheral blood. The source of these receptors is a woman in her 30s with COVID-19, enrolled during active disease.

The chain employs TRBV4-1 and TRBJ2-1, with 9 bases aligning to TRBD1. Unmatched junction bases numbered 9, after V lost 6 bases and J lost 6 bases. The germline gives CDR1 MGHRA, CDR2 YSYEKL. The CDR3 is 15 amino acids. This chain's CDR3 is CASRDALDRGNEQFF. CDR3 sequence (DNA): TGCGCCAGCAGAGACGCTCTGGACAGGGGCAATGAGCAGTTCTTC.

This CDR3 is CASSRDRPQPQHF. CDR3 DNA: TGTGCCAGCAGTCGGGACAGGCCTCAGCCCCAGCATTTT. The chain employs TRBV6-6 and TRBJ1-5; 8 nucleotides match TRBD1. The CDR3 runs to 13 residues. V lost 5 bases, J lost 6 bases, and 3 bases stayed unmatched. CDR1 MNHNY and CDR2 SVGAGI come from the germline V gene (reference sequence).

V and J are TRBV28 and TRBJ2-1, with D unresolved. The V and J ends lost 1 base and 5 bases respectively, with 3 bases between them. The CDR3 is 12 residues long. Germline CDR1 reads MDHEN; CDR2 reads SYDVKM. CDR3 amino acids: CASSLLNNEQFF. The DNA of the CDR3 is TGTGCCAGCAGTTTATTAAACAATGAGCAGTTCTTC.

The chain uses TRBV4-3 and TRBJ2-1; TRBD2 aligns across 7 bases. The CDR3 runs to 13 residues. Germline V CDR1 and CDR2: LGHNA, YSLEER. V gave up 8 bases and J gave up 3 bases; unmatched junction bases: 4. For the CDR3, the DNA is TGCGCCAGCGGGAGGGCCCTCTACAATGAGCAGTTCTTC. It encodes CASGRALYNEQFF.

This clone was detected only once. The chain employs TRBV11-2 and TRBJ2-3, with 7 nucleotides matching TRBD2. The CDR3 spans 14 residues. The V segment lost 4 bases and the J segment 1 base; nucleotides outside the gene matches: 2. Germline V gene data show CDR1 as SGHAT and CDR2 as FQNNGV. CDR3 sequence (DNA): TGTGCCAGCAGCTCCGGACTAGGCACAGATACGCAGTATTTT. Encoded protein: CASSSGLGTDTQYF.

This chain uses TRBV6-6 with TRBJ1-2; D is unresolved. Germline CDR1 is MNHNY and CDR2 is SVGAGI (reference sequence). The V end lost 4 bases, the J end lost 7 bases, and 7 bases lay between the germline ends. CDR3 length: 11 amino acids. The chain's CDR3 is CASSSPGGYTF. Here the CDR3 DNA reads TGTGCCAGCAGTTCTCCAGGTGGCTACACCTTC.

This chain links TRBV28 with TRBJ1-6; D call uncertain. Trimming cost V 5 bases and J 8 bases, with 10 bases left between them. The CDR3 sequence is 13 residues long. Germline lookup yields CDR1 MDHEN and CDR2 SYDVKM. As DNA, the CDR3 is TGTGCCAGCAGTCGTCGTGAGGATTCACCCCTCCACTTT. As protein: CASSRREDSPLHF.

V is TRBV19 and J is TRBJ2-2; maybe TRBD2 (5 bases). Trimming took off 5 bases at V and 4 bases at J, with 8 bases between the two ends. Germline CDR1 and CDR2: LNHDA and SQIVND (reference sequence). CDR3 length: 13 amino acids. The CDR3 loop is CASSWAGTGELFF. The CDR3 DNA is TGTGCCAGTAGTTGGGCGGGCACCGGGGAGCTGTTTTTT. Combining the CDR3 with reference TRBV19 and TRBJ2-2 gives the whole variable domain DGGITQSPKYLFRKEGQNVTLSCEQNLNHDAMYWYRQDPGQGLRLIYYSQIVNDFQKGDIAEGYSVSREKKESFPLTVTSAQKNPTAFYLCASSWAGTGELFFGEGSRLTVL.

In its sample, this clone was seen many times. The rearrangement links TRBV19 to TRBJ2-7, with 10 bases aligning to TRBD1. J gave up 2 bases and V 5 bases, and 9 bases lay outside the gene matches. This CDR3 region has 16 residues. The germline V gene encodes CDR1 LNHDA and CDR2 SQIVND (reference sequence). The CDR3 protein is CASSPQGQGTTYEQYF. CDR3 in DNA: TGTGCCAGTAGTCCGCAGGGACAGGGGACCACCTACGAGCAGTACTTC. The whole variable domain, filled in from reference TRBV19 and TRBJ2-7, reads DGGITQSPKYLFRKEGQNVTLSCEQNLNHDAMYWYRQDPGQGLRLIYYSQIVNDFQKGDIAEGYSVSREKKESFPLTVTSAQKNPTAFYLCASSPQGQGTTYEQYFGPGTRLTVT.

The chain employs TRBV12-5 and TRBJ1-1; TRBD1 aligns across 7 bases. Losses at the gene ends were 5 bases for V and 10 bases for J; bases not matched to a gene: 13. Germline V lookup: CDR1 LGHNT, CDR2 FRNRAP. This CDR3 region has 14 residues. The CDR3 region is CASGIDRDERSAFF. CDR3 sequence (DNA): TGTGCTAGTGGTATCGACAGGGACGAACGATCAGCTTTCTTT.

In DNA, the CDR3 is TGTGCCAACTCCCACCAGGGCACTGAGCAGTTCTTC. This encodes CANSHQGTEQFF. The rearrangement links TRBV28 to TRBJ2-1; possible D gene TRBD1, 5 bases. V was pared by 10 bases and J by 9 bases, with 16 bases between. The CDR3 consists of 12 residues. Per germline, CDR1 MDHEN and CDR2 SYDVKM.

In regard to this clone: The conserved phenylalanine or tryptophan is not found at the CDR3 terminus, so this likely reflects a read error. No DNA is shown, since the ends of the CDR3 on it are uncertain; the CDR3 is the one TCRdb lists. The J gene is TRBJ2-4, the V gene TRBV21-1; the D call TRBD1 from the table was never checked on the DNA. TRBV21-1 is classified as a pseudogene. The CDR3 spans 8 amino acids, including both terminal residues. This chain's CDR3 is CASSKSRV.

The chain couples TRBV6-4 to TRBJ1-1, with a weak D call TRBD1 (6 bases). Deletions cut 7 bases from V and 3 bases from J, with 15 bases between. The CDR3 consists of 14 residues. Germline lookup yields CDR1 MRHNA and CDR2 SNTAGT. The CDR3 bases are TGTGCCAGCAAGCGAGATACAGGGTACACTGAAGCTTTCTTT. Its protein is CASKRDTGYTEAFF.

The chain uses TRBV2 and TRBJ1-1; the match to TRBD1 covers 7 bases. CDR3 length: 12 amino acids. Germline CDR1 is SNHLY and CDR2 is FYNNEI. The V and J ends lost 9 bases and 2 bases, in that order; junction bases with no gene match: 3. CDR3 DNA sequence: TGTGCCAGAAGGACAGGAAACACTGAAGCTTTCTTT. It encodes CARRTGNTEAFF.

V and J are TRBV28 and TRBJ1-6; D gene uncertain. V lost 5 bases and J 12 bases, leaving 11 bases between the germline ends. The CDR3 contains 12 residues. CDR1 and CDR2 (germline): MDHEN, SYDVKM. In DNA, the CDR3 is TGTGCCAGCAGTCCCGGGAGGTTACCCCTCCACTTT. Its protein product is CASSPGRLPLHF.

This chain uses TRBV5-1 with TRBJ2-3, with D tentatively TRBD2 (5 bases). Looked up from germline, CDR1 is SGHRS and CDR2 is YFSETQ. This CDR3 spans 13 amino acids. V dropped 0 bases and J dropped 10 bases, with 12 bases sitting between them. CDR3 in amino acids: CASSLAPQEAQYF. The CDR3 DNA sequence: TGCGCCAGCAGCTTGGCCCCGCAGGAGGCGCAGTATTTT. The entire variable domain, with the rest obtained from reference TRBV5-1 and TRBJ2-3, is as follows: KAGVTQTPRYLIKTRGQQVTLSCSPISGHRSVSWYQQTPGQGLQFLFEYFSETQRNKGNFPGRFSGRQFSNSRSEMNVSTLELGDSALYLCASSLAPQEAQYFGPGTRLTVL.

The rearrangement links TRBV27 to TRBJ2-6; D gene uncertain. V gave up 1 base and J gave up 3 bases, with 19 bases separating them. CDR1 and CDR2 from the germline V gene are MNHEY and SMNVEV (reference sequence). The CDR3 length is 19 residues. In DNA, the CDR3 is TGTGCCAGCAGTTTATATATGCCCCCCGACACTTATGGGGCCAACGTCCTGACTTTC. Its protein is CASSLYMPPDTYGANVLTF.

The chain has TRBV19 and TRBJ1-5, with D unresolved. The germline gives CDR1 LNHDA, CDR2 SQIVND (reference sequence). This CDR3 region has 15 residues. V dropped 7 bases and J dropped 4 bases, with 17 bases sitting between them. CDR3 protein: CASTPRRERNQPQHF. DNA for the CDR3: TGTGCCAGTACCCCCAGACGGGAAAGAAATCAGCCCCAGCATTTT.

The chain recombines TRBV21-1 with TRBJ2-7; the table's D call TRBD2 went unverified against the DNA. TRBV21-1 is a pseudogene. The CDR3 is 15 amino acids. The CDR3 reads CASSKAREGHYEQYF. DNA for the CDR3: TGTGCCAGCAGCAAAGCTCGGGAAGGGCACTACGAGCAGTACTTC.

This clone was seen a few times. The CDR3 is CASMGAGDYEQYF. CDR3 coding DNA: TGTGCCAGCATGGGGGCAGGGGACTACGAGCAGTACTTC. The genes are TRBV2 and TRBJ2-7, with a weak D call TRBD1 (6 bases). The germline V gene has CDR1 SNHLY and CDR2 FYNNEI. With 7 bases removed from V and 3 bases from J, the gap between germline ends came to 13 bases. The CDR3 length is 13 residues.

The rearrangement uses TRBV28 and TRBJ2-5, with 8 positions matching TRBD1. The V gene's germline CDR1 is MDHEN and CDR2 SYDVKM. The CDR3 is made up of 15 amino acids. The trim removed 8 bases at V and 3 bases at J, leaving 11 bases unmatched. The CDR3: CASESGGQAEETQYF. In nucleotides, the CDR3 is TGTGCCAGCGAATCCGGGGGACAGGCCGAAGAGACCCAGTACTTC.

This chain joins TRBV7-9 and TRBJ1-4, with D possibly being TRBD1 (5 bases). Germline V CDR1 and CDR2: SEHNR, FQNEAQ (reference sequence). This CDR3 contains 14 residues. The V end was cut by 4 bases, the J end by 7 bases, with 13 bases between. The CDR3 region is CASSYPGGSEKLFF. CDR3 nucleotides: TGTGCCAGCAGCTATCCGGGGGGGTCTGAAAAACTGTTTTTT.

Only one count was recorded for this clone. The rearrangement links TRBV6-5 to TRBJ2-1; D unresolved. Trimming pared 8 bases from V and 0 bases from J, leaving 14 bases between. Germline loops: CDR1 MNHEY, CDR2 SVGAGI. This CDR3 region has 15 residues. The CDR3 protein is CASSRRRSSYNEQFF. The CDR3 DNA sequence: TGTGCCAGCTCTCGACGGAGAAGCTCCTACAATGAGCAGTTCTTC.